This T cell receptor beta chain is drawn from a study of blood T cell repertoires in COVID-19. As handled by the study authors: Estimates of nucleated cell counts were drawn from the amplification of reference gene primers. Method: immunoSEQ multiplex PCR; TCRdb's copy keeps in-frame clones and lacks some. V and J calls plus clone size are reproduced from that table; the DNA served to infer D and trimming. This table has around 500,000 clones, approximately 91% appearing once. The sample consisted of PBMCs or T cells enriched from blood (not recorded which). The clonotype was recovered from a woman aged 55 to 70 who had recovered from COVID-19.

Written as DNA, the CDR3 is TGCGCCAGCAGTGGGGCTAGCGGGGCCAACAATGAGCAGTTCTTC. As protein: CASSGASGANNEQFF. The chain carries TRBV10-1 and TRBJ2-1, with 9 bases aligning to TRBD2. J lost 5 bases, V lost 4 bases, and 6 bases had no gene match. The CDR3 is 15 residues long. Germline V lookup: CDR1 WNHNN, CDR2 SYGVQD (reference sequence).